Reported below is one T cell receptor (beta chain). The data were taken from a study of blood T cell repertoires in COVID-19. Original processing notes: Amplification with reference gene primers provided the estimates of nucleated cell counts. This table comes from immunoSEQ multiplex PCR, and its TCRdb copy is limited to in-frame clones, with some not included. D and trimming come from the DNA, and the V and J calls and clone size come from that table. Among about 250,000 clones, almost 85% were seen once, and the ten largest hold approximately 8.2%. The sample was PBMCs or T cells enriched from blood (not recorded which). This TCR was sampled from a woman aged 50 to 60 with acute COVID-19.

CDR3 in DNA: TGTGCCACCAGCATTGAGGCCTCATCTTATAGCAATCAGCCCCAGCATTTT. It is translated as CATSIEASSYSNQPQHF. V and J are TRBV15 and TRBJ1-5; D not resolved. Germline lookup yields CDR1 LNHNV and CDR2 YYDKDF (reference sequence). Trimming left V 4 bases short and J 0 bases short, with 16 bases between. This CDR3 comprises 17 residues. Variable domain in full (rest from reference TRBV15 and TRBJ1-5): DAMVIQNPRYQVTQFGKPVTLSCSQTLNHNVMYWYQQKSSQAPKLLFHYYDKDFNNEADTPDNFQSRRPNTSFCFLDIRSPGLGDTAMYLCATSIEASSYSNQPQHFGDGTRLSIL.